This TCR beta chain originates from a study of OX40 agonist ivuxolimab in advanced cancers. This clone was seen a few times. Assay: immunoSEQ multiplex PCR; the TCRdb copy retains only in-frame clones and omits some. The table has about 59,000 clones, roughly nine tenths seen once; the top ten hold around 0.73%. CDR1 SGHVS and CDR2 FQNEAQ come from the germline V gene. CDR3 length: 12 amino acids. The V and J ends lost 2 bases and 4 bases respectively, with 6 bases between them. This clonotype was obtained from an adult with an advanced solid tumor such as melanoma, head and neck, liver or kidney cancer. This specimen was CD4+ or CD8+ T cells sorted from blood, taken in a trial of the OX40 agonist ivuxolimab. The J gene is TRBJ2-7, the V gene TRBV7-8; D remains ambiguous. CDR3 sequence reads: CASSLKGYEQYF. The CDR3 nucleotides read TGTGCCAGCAGCTTAAAGGGATACGAGCAGTACTTC.